This entry describes one T cell receptor beta chain. Its antigen is not yet known. Nothing much larger sits one base from this clone, and base qualities are not available. These data originate in a study of blood T cell repertoires in COVID-19 (TCRdb year 2020). Study-level background: Collaborator samples came from the United States, Italy and Spain and covered acute and convalescent phases of COVID-19. Where available, HLA class I and class II types were taken from metadata supplied by the sample provider and were not determined by assay-based typing. The repertoires were made available in a free public database intended to serve as a resource for research on the immune response to SARS-CoV-2. The prospective study material was composed of cDNA or gDNA derived from T cells, B-cell-depleted T cells, or PBMCs. Sample metadata almost always included a de-identified subject ID, COVID-19 status, age in years and sex. Samples were obtained from the ongoing ImmuneRACE study (first 160 participants) and from over 1,000 subjects provided by 6 global collaborators. Subjects who had been exposed to COVID-19, were actively infected with it, or had recovered from it provided the deeply sampled blood TCRbeta repertoires that made up the dataset. Here is what the overall study found, with its caveats: The amount of clinical and demographic metadata varied by source and participant and was provided uncurated.

TCRbeta CDR3 regions were amplified from genomic DNA using the immunoSEQ Assay, a bias-controlled multiplex PCR. Under the source paper's analysis protocol: The number of nucleated cells in each sample was estimated from the amplification of reference gene primers within the assay. Sequence reads were collapsed and filtered to measure the absolute abundance of every unique TCRbeta CDR3 rearrangement. Productive Simpson clonality was computed per sample as the square root of Simpson's diversity index over productive rearrangements. Not all clones reach the TCRdb copy of this immuneACCESS table, which keeps in-frame sequences only. Checked studies attribute under half of the gap to unresolved V genes and leave the rest unexplained. The DNA was the basis for D and trimming; V, J and clone size are from that table. In all, the sample holds 300,000 to 400,000 clones, and about nine tenths of those were seen once. Just under 7.5% of the sample belongs to the ten largest clones.

The germline V gene provides CDR1 SGHRS and CDR2 YFSETQ. Including cysteine and phenylalanine, the CDR3 has 15 amino acids. Only CDR3 DNA is held: 45 bases, read in frame from base 1. Trimmed from V: 0 bases; trimmed from J: 8 bases; junction bases lacking a gene match: 3. In Seattle, one collaborating source enrolled patients while the infection was active and tracked those patients longitudinally over the course of disease. Whole blood was collected in K2EDTA tubes by collaborating institutions according to the institutions' own protocols. For TCRbeta analysis, collaborators shipped samples as frozen whole blood, isolated PBMCs, or DNA extracted from either of those sample types.

Rearrangement joined TRBV5-1 to TRBJ1-6, with TRBD1 matching 9 junction bases. The source material was peripheral blood. This receptor was taken from a woman aged 65 to 85 with COVID-19, enrolled during active disease. The DNA reads TGCGCCAGCAGCTTGGGGGACAGGGCTGATTCACCCCTCCACTTT. This sequence encodes CASSLGDRADSPLHF.